The clone carrying this T cell receptor beta chain was seen a few times. The antigen is undetermined. The CDR3 spans 14 residues. Germline V gives CDR1 MNHNY, CDR2 SVGAGI (reference sequence). The V and J ends lost 2 bases and 3 bases, in that order; junction bases with no gene match: 2. This entry belongs to a study of cytotoxic CD8 clonotypes in ibrutinib-treated CLL. About the study: Response samples were drawn at a median of around 12 months of treatment, range 6 to 36. Overall study results and limits: Baseline-level clonality went beyond age-matched healthy donors and moved in step with circulating CD8+ T-cell counts.

Using immunoSEQ multiplex PCR, the repertoire was profiled, and TCRdb retains in-frame clones only, with some absent. The table records around 250,000 clones, roughly 74% of them present only once. This clonotype originated in a human donor with chronic lymphocytic leukemia. The sequences come from PBMCs, collected after 24 months of ibrutinib treatment. The chain uses TRBV6-6 and TRBJ2-7, with 9 bases lining up with TRBD2. CDR3 loop: CASSYRLADYEQYF. CDR3 DNA sequence: TGTGCCAGCAGTTACCGACTAGCGGACTACGAGCAGTACTTC.